This T cell receptor (beta chain) is drawn from a study of cytomegalovirus exposure and HLA in healthy donors. Study context: Out of about 179 million T cells, an earlier analysis found around 110 million unique TCR beta sequences in total. A data release that came early held approximately 85 million unique TCRs from HLA-typed donors. Notes on the study in general: It was in a later analysis that TCR association rates were seen to vary by HLA locus, highest for DRB1 and lowest for HLA-C.

Germline V gene lookup returns CDR1 SGHTA and CDR2 FQGNSA. There are 14 residues in the CDR3. Unmatched junction bases numbered 4, after V lost 1 base and J lost 8 bases. A word on this clone: The antigen remains unidentified.

PCR amplification relied on 60 Vbeta primers (plus 13 Jbeta primers). Data came from immunoSEQ multiplex PCR; TCRdb stores just in-frame clones and leaves some out. The sample holds more than 100,000 clones, around three fifths seen once. The sequence came from a woman aged 40 to 50 in good health and CMV-seronegative. This chain links TRBV7-2 with TRBJ1-5, with 8 nucleotides matching TRBD1. Sequenced: PBMCs. CDR3: CASSLESGGEPQHF. In DNA, the CDR3 is TGTGCCAGCAGCTTAGAGTCAGGGGGCGAGCCCCAGCATTTT.